Shown below are 25 T cell receptor beta chains from a single sample sequenced in a study of OX40 agonist ivuxolimab in advanced cancers. TCRdb's table, derived via immunoSEQ multiplex PCR, lists solely in-frame clones and lacks some. The table lists approximately 69,000 clones, almost 90% of them singletons, with 10% to 13% in the top ten. The starting material was CD4+ or CD8+ T cells sorted from blood, obtained in a trial of the OX40 agonist ivuxolimab. The origin of the receptors is an adult with an advanced solid tumor such as melanoma, head and neck, liver or kidney cancer.

The chain links TRBV5-1 to TRBJ2-7, with 10 positions matching TRBD1. V trimming: 4 bases; J trimming: 5 bases; junction bases outside the gene matches: 9. Germline V CDR1 and CDR2: SGHRS, YFSETQ. The CDR3 contains 15 residues. The CDR3 sequence: CASSLNDRGLDEQYF. CDR3 nucleotide sequence: TGCGCCAGCAGCCTTAACGACAGGGGGCTTGACGAGCAGTACTTC.

J is TRBJ2-7 and V is TRBV19; the D gene is possibly TRBD1 (5 bases). V was pared by 3 bases and J by 4 bases, with 7 bases between. CDR1 is LNHDA, CDR2 SQIVND, per germline (reference sequence). The CDR3 spans 12 residues. The chain's CDR3 is CASSMQGYEQYF. CDR3 bases: TGTGCCAGTAGTATGCAGGGTTACGAGCAGTACTTC.

V is TRBV7-2 and J is TRBJ1-3; tentative D call: TRBD1 (6 bases). This CDR3 region has 13 residues. V was pared by 3 bases and J by 4 bases, with 7 bases between. Germline values: CDR1 SGHTA, CDR2 FQGNSA. CDR3 DNA sequence: TGTGCCAGCAGCTTTACAGGGGGAAACACCATATATTTT. Protein product: CASSFTGGNTIYF.

V is TRBV9 and J is TRBJ2-1; 11 bases align to TRBD2. The V gene's germline CDR1 is SGDLS and CDR2 YYNGEE. The V gene end was trimmed by 4 bases and the J gene end by 0 bases; junction bases not matched to a gene: 12. There are 19 residues in the CDR3. The CDR3 loop reads CASSPSPGLAVLSYNEQFF. The DNA of the CDR3 is TGTGCCAGCAGCCCCAGCCCGGGACTAGCGGTCCTCTCCTACAATGAGCAGTTCTTC.

This rearrangement joins TRBV9 to TRBJ2-3, with a tentative D call TRBD2 (6 bases). With 0 bases removed from V and 1 base from J, the gap between germline ends came to 9 bases. CDR1 and CDR2 (germline): SGDLS, YYNGEE. The CDR3 sequence is 15 residues long. CDR3 bases: TGTGCCAGCAGCGTAGTTGGGGAGGGCACAGATACGCAGTATTTT. This sequence encodes CASSVVGEGTDTQYF.

V is TRBV13 and J is TRBJ2-3, with 12 nucleotides matching TRBD2. CDR3 size: 18 residues. V shed 7 bases, J shed 4 bases, and the junction held 15 bases outside the gene matches. Per germline, CDR1 PRHDT and CDR2 FYEKMQ (reference sequence). CDR3: CASTLTATSGRGSDTQYF. The CDR3, as DNA: TGTGCCAGCACTTTAACGGCGACTAGCGGGAGAGGATCAGATACGCAGTATTTT.

The J gene is TRBJ2-1, the V gene TRBV9; 8 bases match TRBD2. Germline V lookup: CDR1 SGDLS, CDR2 YYNGEE. J lost 7 bases, V lost 0 bases, and 6 bases had no gene match. This CDR3 comprises 15 residues. CDR3 DNA: TGTGCCAGCAGCGTAGCAGCGGGAGTAATAAATGAGCAGTTCTTC. It codes for CASSVAAGVINEQFF.

The chain combines TRBV9 with TRBJ2-3; 9 bases are shared with TRBD2. Germline CDR1 and CDR2: SGDLS and YYNGEE. The J segment lost 2 bases and the V segment lost 3 bases, leaving 4 bases of the junction unmatched. The CDR3 totals 15 residues. CDR3 DNA: TGTGCCAGCAGCGATAGCGGGAGCTACACAGATACGCAGTATTTT. Encoded protein: CASSDSGSYTDTQYF.

This rearrangement joins TRBV13 to TRBJ2-1, with D possibly TRBD2 on 5 matching bases. CDR1 is PRHDT and CDR2 is FYEKMQ in the germline V gene (reference sequence). The CDR3 is made up of 15 amino acids. V shed 1 base and J shed 6 bases, with 13 bases lying between them. The CDR3 here is CASSLDGGSGNEQFF. CDR3 bases: TGTGCCAGCAGCTTAGATGGCGGGTCGGGCAATGAGCAGTTCTTC.

The chain recombines TRBV7-2 with TRBJ1-2; 8 nucleotides match TRBD1. Trimming removed 5 bases from V and 4 bases from J; junction bases left unmatched: 9. The CDR3 extends over 15 amino acids. Germline V gene lookup returns CDR1 SGHTA and CDR2 FQGNSA. Here the CDR3 DNA reads TGTGCCAGCAGCACCCGAGGACAGGGTGCCTATGGCTACACCTTC. Its translation is CASSTRGQGAYGYTF.

The rearrangement joins TRBV9 to TRBJ2-1; TRBD1 matches at 10 bases. CDR1 is SGDLS, CDR2 YYNGEE, per germline. V shed 3 bases, J shed 4 bases, and the junction held 10 bases outside the gene matches. The CDR3 spans 17 residues. This CDR3 is CASSEGGQGLMYNEQFF. CDR3 nucleotide sequence: TGTGCCAGCAGCGAGGGGGGACAGGGGTTAATGTACAATGAGCAGTTCTTC.

The chain recombines TRBV18 with TRBJ1-4; tentative D call: TRBD1 (5 bases). Germline loops: CDR1 KGHSH, CDR2 LQKENI. V was clipped by 5 bases and J by 8 bases, with 12 bases between them. The CDR3 is 13 residues long. In DNA, the CDR3 is TGTGCCAGCTCAGGGGCCTCCTCGGAAAAACTGTTTTTT. It yields the protein CASSGASSEKLFF.

This chain uses TRBV11-3 with TRBJ2-6; TRBD1 is a possible D gene (6 bases). The germline V and J ends were trimmed by 1 base and 2 bases, with 12 bases remaining between them. Germline CDR1 SGHNT, CDR2 YENEEA. The CDR3 has 17 residues. CDR3 nucleotides: TGTGCCAGCAGCTTAGCAGGGGATTTAGCTGGGGCCAACGTCCTGACTTTC. Amino acid sequence: CASSLAGDLAGANVLTF.

This chain links TRBV7-6 with TRBJ1-5; D gene ambiguous. V was shortened by 1 base and J by 5 bases, with 6 bases between the two germline ends. The CDR3 spans 13 residues. Germline assignment: CDR1 SGHVS and CDR2 FNYEAQ. CDR3 coding DNA: TGTGCCAGCAGCTTAGGGTGGGATCAGCCCCAGCATTTT. Amino acid sequence: CASSLGWDQPQHF. Variable domain in full (rest from reference TRBV7-6 and TRBJ1-5): GAGVSQSPRYKVTKRGQDVALRCDPISGHVSLYWYRQALGQGPEFLTYFNYEAQQDKSGLPNDRFSAERPEGSISTLTIQRTEQRDSAMYRCASSLGWDQPQHFGDGTRLSIL.

This chain connects TRBV11-2 to TRBJ2-3; D is unclear. Germline V gene data show CDR1 as SGHAT and CDR2 as FQNNGV. With 1 base removed from V and 0 bases from J, the gap between germline ends came to 8 bases. This CDR3 spans 15 amino acids. The chain's CDR3 is CASSLAVASTDTQYF. CDR3 coding DNA: TGTGCCAGCAGCTTAGCTGTGGCTAGCACAGATACGCAGTATTTT.

This clone showed up just once. The chain has TRBV11-2 and TRBJ2-7, with 7 bases lining up with TRBD1. The CDR3 consists of 15 residues. Germline CDR1 is SGHAT and CDR2 is FQNNGV. Losses at the gene ends were 5 bases for V and 7 bases for J; bases not matched to a gene: 14. The CDR3 sequence: CASSIATGQTGEQYF. The CDR3 DNA reads as TGTGCCAGCAGCATAGCCACGGGACAGACAGGGGAGCAGTACTTC. The full variable domain, rest sourced from reference TRBV11-2 and TRBJ2-7, is EAGVAQSPRYKIIEKRQSVAFWCNPISGHATLYWYQQILGQGPKLLIQFQNNGVVDDSQLPKDRFSAERLKGVDSTLKIQPAKLEDSAVYLCASSIATGQTGEQYFGPGTRLTVT.

The chain combines TRBV28 with TRBJ1-5; D not resolved. Trimming took 2 bases from V and 7 from J, leaving 15 bases between them. This CDR3 has 15 amino acids. Germline CDR1 reads MDHEN; CDR2 reads SYDVKM. In nucleotides, the CDR3 is TGTGCCAGCAGTTTACTCTCGGGAAAAGAACAGCCCCAGCATTTT. Its protein product is CASSLLSGKEQPQHF.

The chain recombines TRBV10-3 with TRBJ2-3; D is possibly TRBD1 or TRBD2 (5 bases each). The CDR3 runs to 16 residues. Trimming took off 10 bases at V and 5 bases at J, with 25 bases between the two ends. The germline V gene encodes CDR1 ENHRY and CDR2 SYGVKD. This CDR3 reads CATRGSAEPGRDTQYF. The CDR3 coding sequence is TGTGCCACTCGGGGCTCCGCGGAACCAGGGAGAGATACGCAGTATTTT.

CDR3 sequence reads: CASSRFRDTGYEQYF. The CDR3 DNA sequence: TGTGCCAGCAGCCGCTTCCGGGACACCGGATACGAGCAGTACTTC. V gene TRBV6-5 combines with J gene TRBJ2-7; D is perhaps TRBD1 (6 bases). Germline V gene data show CDR1 as MNHEY and CDR2 as SVGAGI. The CDR3 has 15 residues. Trimming removed 6 bases at V and 4 bases at J, with 19 bases between.

With respect to this clone: This CDR3 is also generated by other DNA sequences in the sample. The V call is TRBV5-1, the J call TRBJ1-1; D remains ambiguous. This CDR3 has 14 residues. Germline loops: CDR1 SGHRS, CDR2 YFSETQ. The V end was cut by 0 bases, the J end by 1 base, with 7 bases between. The CDR3, as DNA: TGCGCCAGCAGCTTGGCCGTAGGGAACACTGAAGCTTTCTTT. Encoded protein: CASSLAVGNTEAFF.

CDR3 DNA: TGTGCCAGCAGTCGCGACTTTTATGGCTACACCTTC. The encoded protein is CASSRDFYGYTF. The chain employs TRBV25-1 and TRBJ1-2; no reliable D call. In germline, CDR1 is MGHDK, CDR2 SYGVNS. The CDR3 consists of 12 residues. Trimming removed 5 bases at V and 5 bases at J, with 9 bases between.

This chain links TRBV7-9 with TRBJ2-1; D possibly corresponds to TRBD1 (6 bases). The germline V gene has CDR1 SEHNR and CDR2 FQNEAQ (reference sequence). The V gene lost 5 bases and the J gene lost 9 bases, with 14 bases spanning the gap. The CDR3 consists of 13 residues. The CDR3 DNA follows: TGTGCCAGCAGCACACAGGGTAGGGGTGAGCAGTTCTTC. Translated, it gives CASSTQGRGEQFF.

The rearrangement uses TRBV27 and TRBJ1-2, with a weak D call TRBD1 (5 bases). In germline, CDR1 is MNHEY, CDR2 SMNVEV (reference sequence). The CDR3 is 12 amino acids. V shed 7 bases and J shed 4 bases, with 10 bases lying between them. CDR3 sequence (DNA): TGTGCCAGCACCACGGGGGGCTATGGCTACACCTTC. Translating it yields CASTTGGYGYTF.

The chain recombines TRBV6-1 with TRBJ1-5; weak D call: TRBD1 (5 bases). V lost 3 bases to trimming and J lost 4 bases, with 13 bases between them. The germline V gene has CDR1 MNHNS and CDR2 SASEGT. The CDR3 has 15 residues. CDR3 amino acids: CASSDMGGVNQPQHF. For the CDR3, the DNA is TGTGCCAGCAGTGATATGGGGGGAGTTAATCAGCCCCAGCATTTT.

The rearrangement uses TRBV7-3 and TRBJ2-3, with 15 bases lining up with TRBD2. The germline V gene encodes CDR1 SGHTA and CDR2 FQGTGA. There are 17 residues in the CDR3. V lost 4 bases and J lost 6; bases outside the gene matches: 8. CDR3 nucleotide sequence: TGTGCCAGCAGCTCCCGGACTAGCGGGAGGGCCGGGGATACGCAGTATTTT. This gives the protein CASSSRTSGRAGDTQYF.